This T cell receptor (beta chain) was documented in a study of blood T cell repertoires in COVID-19. Study background: Sample material is recorded as cDNA or gDNA derived from T cells, B-cell-depleted T cells, or PBMCs.

This table comes from immunoSEQ multiplex PCR, and its TCRdb copy is limited to in-frame clones, with some not included. Altogether approximately 160,000 clones are present, around 74% being singletons, with the ten largest covering approximately 3.7%. The CDR3 totals 15 residues. Germline V gene sequence: CDR1 SGHRS, CDR2 YFSETQ. V was clipped by 3 bases and J by 3 bases; unmatched bases: 8. The chain carries TRBV5-1 and TRBJ1-1; 7 positions agree with TRBD1. Sequencing input: peripheral blood. The TCR originated in a woman older than 75 with acute or convalescent COVID-19. CDR3 region: CASSSQGPQDTEAFF. The CDR3 DNA reads TGCGCCAGCAGCTCACAGGGGCCGCAGGACACTGAAGCTTTCTTT.